This TCR beta chain was recovered during a study of CXCR3-negative and CXCR3-positive naive CD8 T cells. Study findings and constraints: CD5 surface expression was similar among naive subsets, and TCR strength was estimated by inference from TRB CDR3 properties. The study found comparably high diversity in both naive subsets and much lower diversity in memory CD8+ cells. Fresh PBMCs went into most assays, and CXCR3 expression partly declined after cryopreservation.

Germline V gene sequence: CDR1 SQVTM, CDR2 ANQGSEA. The CDR3 runs 13 residues. CD45RO-CCR7+CD27+CD95- expression identified naive CD8+ T cells. On this clonotype itself: What it binds is not known.

All TRB cDNA libraries came from 5' RACE performed with UMI labels. TCRdb reprocessed the 5' RACE reads, with one entry per CDR3 protein and no DNA. Recorded for this sample: about 90,000 distinct CDR3 sequences. The source material was naive CXCR3- CD8+ T cells from blood. Regarding subset: CD45RO-CCR7+CD27+CD95- naive CD8+ T cells lacking CXCR3 (TNR3-). This clonotype originated in a human donor in good health. Some clones in this sample may be carry-over from other donors' samples. The V gene is TRBV29-1, the J gene TRBJ1-1. The CDR3 reads CSVFSQADTEAFF.